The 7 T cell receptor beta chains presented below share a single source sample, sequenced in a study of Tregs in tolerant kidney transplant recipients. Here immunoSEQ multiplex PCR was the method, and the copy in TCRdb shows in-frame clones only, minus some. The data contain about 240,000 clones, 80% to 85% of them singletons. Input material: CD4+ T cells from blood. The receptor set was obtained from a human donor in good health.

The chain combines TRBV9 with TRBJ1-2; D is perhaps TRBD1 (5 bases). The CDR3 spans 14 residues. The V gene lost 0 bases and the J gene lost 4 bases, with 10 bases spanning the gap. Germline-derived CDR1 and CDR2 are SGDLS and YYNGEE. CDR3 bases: TGTGCCAGCAGCGTAGCGACAGCCAGCTATGGCTACACCTTC. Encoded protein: CASSVATASYGYTF.

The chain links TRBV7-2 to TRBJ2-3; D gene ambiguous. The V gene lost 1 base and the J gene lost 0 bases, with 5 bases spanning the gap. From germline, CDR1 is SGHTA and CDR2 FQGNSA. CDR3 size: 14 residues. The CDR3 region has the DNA TGTGCCAGCAGCTTAGGGCCGAGCACAGATACGCAGTATTTT. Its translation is CASSLGPSTDTQYF.

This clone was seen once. CDR3 in DNA: TGTGCCAGCTCACCACGGCCTAGCGGGGGGCTCTCCTACGAGCAGTACTTC. Translating it yields CASSPRPSGGLSYEQYF. The gene calls are TRBV18 and TRBJ2-7, with 11 bases matching TRBD2. The V segment lost 1 base and the J segment 0 bases; nucleotides outside the gene matches: 5. Germline assignment: CDR1 KGHSH and CDR2 LQKENI. The CDR3 runs to 17 residues.

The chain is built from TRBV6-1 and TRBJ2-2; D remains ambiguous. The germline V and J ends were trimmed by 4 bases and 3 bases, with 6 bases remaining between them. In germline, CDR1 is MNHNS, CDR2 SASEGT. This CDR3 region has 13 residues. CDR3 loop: CASSGGDTGELFF. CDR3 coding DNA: TGTGCCAGCAGTGGTGGGGACACCGGGGAGCTGTTTTTT.

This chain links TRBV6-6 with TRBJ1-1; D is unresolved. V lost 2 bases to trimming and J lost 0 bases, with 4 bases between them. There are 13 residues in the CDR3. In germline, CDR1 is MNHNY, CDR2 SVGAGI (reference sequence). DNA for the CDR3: TGTGCCAGCAGTTACAAGCTGAACACTGAAGCTTTCTTT. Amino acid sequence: CASSYKLNTEAFF.

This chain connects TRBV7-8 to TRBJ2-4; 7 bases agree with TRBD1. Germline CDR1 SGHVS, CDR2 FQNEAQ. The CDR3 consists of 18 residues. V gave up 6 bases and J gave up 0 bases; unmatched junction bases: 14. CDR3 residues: CASSNRDSNLLAKNIQYF. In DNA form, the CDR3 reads TGTGCCAGCAGTAACCGGGACAGCAACCTTCTAGCCAAAAACATTCAGTACTTC.

The CDR3 DNA sequence: TGTGCCATCAGTGCCCGTGGAGGGGGCGGCGGTGGACTTGGCTACACCTTC. It encodes CAISARGGGGGGLGYTF. The chain has TRBV10-3 and TRBJ1-2; TRBD1 agrees at 7 bases. Germline V gives CDR1 ENHRY, CDR2 SYGVKD. With 4 bases clipped from V and 7 bases from J, the junction kept 18 bases outside the gene matches. The CDR3 contains 17 residues.